In its sample, the clone carrying this T cell receptor (beta chain) was seen a few times. What it binds is unknown. The source of the sample is a study of vaccination and CD4 T cells after COVID-19. Trimming at V came to 8 bases and at J to 3 bases, leaving 6 bases not matched to a gene. Germline values: CDR1 MNHEY, CDR2 SMNVEV (reference sequence). This CDR3 comprises 14 residues. Cultured CD4+ T cell DNA underwent sequencing with the Oncomine TCR Beta short-read assay. A single record per CDR3 protein comes from TCRdb applying MiXCR to the PCR reads. Of approximately 21,000 distinct CDR3 sequences listed, 43% are singletons. Time point specified: late sampling 161 to 241 days after vaccination in three convalescent patients. As to treatment: roughly 11-day PBMC culture with coronavirus spike peptide pools or control peptides (ViraFEST assay).

This TCR came from a human donor who had recovered from COVID-19. The material sequenced was CD4+ T cells from blood, cultured in vitro, taken about 7 months after SARS-CoV-2 vaccination. The rearrangement links TRBV27 to TRBJ2-3, with 9 bases fitting TRBD2. The CDR3 loop reads CASGLGLATDTQYF. As DNA, the CDR3 is TGTGCCAGCGGCCTCGGACTAGCGACAGATACGCAGTATTTT.